This T cell receptor beta chain originates from a study of blood T cell repertoires in COVID-19. Across the study: Researchers got acute and convalescent COVID-19 samples from the United States, Italy and Spain. Sample material is recorded as cDNA or gDNA derived from T cells, B-cell-depleted T cells, or PBMCs.

The V gene end was trimmed by 4 bases and the J gene end by 6 bases; junction bases not matched to a gene: 8. CDR3 size: 15 residues. CDR1 is LNHDA, CDR2 SQIVND, per germline (reference sequence). Authors' processing steps: From reference gene primer amplification, estimates of nucleated cell counts were derived. The repertoire was sequenced with immunoSEQ multiplex PCR; TCRdb's copy has only in-frame clones and lacks some. The V and J calls and clone size were taken over from that table, and D and trimming were inferred from the DNA. The sample records under 150,000 clones, 75% to 95% being singletons.

The chain uses TRBV19 and TRBJ1-4; 7 nucleotides line up with TRBD1. The material sequenced was peripheral blood. This receptor was identified in a human donor with active COVID-19. The donor label of this sample is uncertain. For the CDR3, the DNA is TGTGCCAGTAGTACAATGGGACAGCGGTATGAAAAACTGTTTTTT. Residues: CASSTMGQRYEKLFF.